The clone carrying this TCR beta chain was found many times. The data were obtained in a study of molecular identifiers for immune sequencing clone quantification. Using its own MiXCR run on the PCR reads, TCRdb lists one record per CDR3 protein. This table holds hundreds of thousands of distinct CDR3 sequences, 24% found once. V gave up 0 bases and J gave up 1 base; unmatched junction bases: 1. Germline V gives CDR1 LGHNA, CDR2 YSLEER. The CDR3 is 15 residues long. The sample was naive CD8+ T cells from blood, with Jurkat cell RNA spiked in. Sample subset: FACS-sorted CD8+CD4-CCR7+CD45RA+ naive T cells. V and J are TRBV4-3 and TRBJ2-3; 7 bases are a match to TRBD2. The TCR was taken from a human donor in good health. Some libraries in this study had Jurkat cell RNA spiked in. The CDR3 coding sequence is TGCGCCAGCAGCCAAGATCGGGAGGGCACAGATACGCAGTATTTT. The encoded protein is CASSQDREGTDTQYF.